This is a list of T cell receptor beta chains from one sample in a study of blood T cell repertoires in COVID-19. The assay was immunoSEQ multiplex PCR, and TCRdb's table has in-frame clones only and misses some. The table includes 90,000 to 100,000 clones, around nine tenths detected once. Sequencing was done on a sample of peripheral blood. The source of these receptors is a man aged 45-65 years with acute or convalescent COVID-19. Both conserved end residues are part of each CDR3. Each record gives: J gene, V gene, clone size, CDR3 protein. Clone size is shown for a subset of rows, as once, few, many or a class of expanded clone.

>TRBJ2-3|TRBV27|-
CASTAALTDTQYF
>TRBJ2-7|TRBV3-1/TRBV3-2|-
CASSQELSSGSFYEQYF
>TRBJ1-1|TRBV5-1|once
CASSSGQVDTEAFF
>TRBJ1-5|TRBV4-1|-
CASSATTGQANQPQHF
>TRBJ2-1|TRBV27|-
CASSPLLLAGGSYNEQFF
>TRBJ2-1|TRBV7-8|-
CASSLGGGTGPYNEQFF
>TRBJ1-1|TRBV5-6|-
CASSFGVGTEAFF
>TRBJ2-1|TRBV19|-
CASRGGLDYNEQFF
>TRBJ2-3|TRBV7-8|-
CASSPGPSGADTQYF
>TRBJ2-5|TRBV5-1|-
CASSSERTQETQYF
>TRBJ1-4|TRBV28|-
CASSLEGANEKLFF
>TRBJ2-5|TRBV7-2|-
CASSFRVETQYF
>TRBJ2-7|TRBV11-2|-
CASSLDRRGEQYF
>TRBJ2-3|TRBV27|-
CASRPRTSASTQYF
>TRBJ2-1|TRBV2|-
CASLSGSSYNEQFF
>TRBJ1-1|TRBV18|-
CASSPYRENTEAFF
>TRBJ1-1|TRBV18|-
CASSPTLTANTEAFF
>TRBJ2-5|TRBV19|-
CASRRQAHQETQYF
>TRBJ2-5|TRBV10-3|-
CAIRGGETQYF
>TRBJ2-7|TRBV6-5|-
CASSYSNLAGVYEQYF
>TRBJ2-7|TRBV5-6|-
CASIQAREGRSYEQYF
>TRBJ2-3|TRBV6-5|-
CASSSTGTGSTDTQYF
>TRBJ2-1|TRBV7-6|once
CASSLDIGQGNNEQFF
>TRBJ2-3|TRBV9|-
CASALAASTDTQYF
>TRBJ2-1|TRBV9|-
CASSVAINEQFF
>TRBJ2-6|TRBV21-1|-
CASQPTGGNSGANVLTF
>TRBJ2-7|TRBV7-9|-
CASSDSGSSYEQYF
>TRBJ1-4|TRBV5-1|-
CASSSMGPAGEKLFF
>TRBJ2-3|TRBV5-5|-
CASSAIPGTSTDTQYF